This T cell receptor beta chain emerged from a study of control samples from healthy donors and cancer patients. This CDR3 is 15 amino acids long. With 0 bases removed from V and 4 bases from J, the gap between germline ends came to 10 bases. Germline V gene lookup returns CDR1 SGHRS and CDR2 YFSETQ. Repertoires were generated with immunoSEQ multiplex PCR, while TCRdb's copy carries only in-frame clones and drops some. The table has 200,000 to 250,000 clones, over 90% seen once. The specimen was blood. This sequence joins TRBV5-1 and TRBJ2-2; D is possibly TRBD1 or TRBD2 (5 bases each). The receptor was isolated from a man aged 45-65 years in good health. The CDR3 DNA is TGCGCCAGCAGCTTGGTTCCAGGGACCACCGGGGAGCTGTTTTTT. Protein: CASSLVPGTTGELFF. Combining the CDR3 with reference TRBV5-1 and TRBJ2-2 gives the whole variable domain KAGVTQTPRYLIKTRGQQVTLSCSPISGHRSVSWYQQTPGQGLQFLFEYFSETQRNKGNFPGRFSGRQFSNSRSEMNVSTLELGDSALYLCASSLVPGTTGELFFGEGSRLTVL.